Presented here are 18 T cell receptor beta chains from one specimen sequenced in a study of neurological immune-mediated disorders. Using its own MiXCR run on the 5' RACE reads, TCRdb lists one record per CDR3 protein. Altogether over 13,000 distinct CDR3 sequences are present, around 9.3% being singletons, with the ten largest covering roughly a quarter. The sequenced sample consisted of PBMCs. The receptors shown here come from a woman in her thirties or forties in good health.

This clonotype was recorded many times. The gene calls are TRBV4-1 and TRBJ2-2, with D possibly matching TRBD2 (6 bases). This CDR3 spans 17 amino acids. The germline gives CDR1 MGHRA, CDR2 YSYEKL. Trimming pared 3 bases from V and 6 bases from J, leaving 20 bases between. The CDR3 nucleotides are TGCGCCAGCAGCCAGGGACTCGGACGGACCCAGCCCGGGGAGCTGTTTTTT. Its protein product is CASSQGLGRTQPGELFF.

There are many counts of this clonotype. The chain recombines TRBV27 with TRBJ2-1; D may be TRBD2 (5 bases). Trimming left V 6 bases short and J 8 bases short, with 20 bases between. Germline V gene sequence: CDR1 MNHEY, CDR2 SMNVEV (reference sequence). The CDR3 has 15 residues. This chain's CDR3 is CASRPGSSRAYEQFF. The DNA of the CDR3 is TGTGCCAGCAGACCGGGGTCCTCCCGAGCCTATGAGCAGTTCTTC.

This clonotype was counted at least ten times. The chain employs TRBV28 and TRBJ2-4; TRBD1 might be the D (6 bases). The CDR3 is 15 amino acids. CDR1 and CDR2 from the germline V gene are MDHEN and SYDVKM. The ends were cut back, 6 bases at V and 4 bases at J, with 16 bases in the middle. The CDR3 nucleotides read TGTGCCAGCAGCCTTCCGACAGGAACGAAAAACATTCAGTACTTC. Its protein is CASSLPTGTKNIQYF.

Within the sample, this clonotype is medium-sized. The chain employs TRBV5-1 and TRBJ2-5; D not resolved. CDR3 length: 14 residues. Germline assignment: CDR1 SGHRS and CDR2 YFSETQ. V was shortened by 0 bases and J by 2 bases, with 8 bases between the two germline ends. The CDR3 region is CASSLAPRQETQYF. The DNA of the CDR3 is TGCGCCAGCAGCTTGGCACCGCGACAAGAGACCCAGTACTTC.

This clonotype was seen many times. V gene TRBV20-1 combines with J gene TRBJ1-2, with unresolved D. This CDR3 is 14 amino acids long. CDR1 and CDR2 (germline): DFQATT, SNEGSKA (reference sequence). V gave up 0 bases and J gave up 2 bases, with 10 bases separating them. CDR3: CSARDPTGNYGYTF. The CDR3 DNA reads TGCAGTGCTAGAGACCCGACGGGGAACTATGGCTACACCTTC.

This clonotype was observed at least ten times. This chain links TRBV5-1 with TRBJ1-2; weak D call: TRBD1 (5 bases). The CDR3 sequence is 13 residues long. V lost 5 bases, J lost 1 base, and 9 bases lay in between. CDR1 and CDR2 from the germline V gene are SGHRS and YFSETQ. The CDR3 DNA is TGCGCCAGCAGGGGGCAGGGTAACTATGGCTACACCTTC. Its protein is CASRGQGNYGYTF.

There are a few counts of this clonotype. The V and J genes are TRBV2 and TRBJ1-1; no reliable D call. The CDR3 extends over 15 amino acids. V shed 6 bases and J shed 0 bases, with 14 bases lying between them. The germline CDR1 and CDR2 sequences are SNHLY and FYNNEI. The CDR3 region is CASRNTAYLNTEAFF. In nucleotides, the CDR3 is TGTGCCAGCAGAAACACAGCTTACTTGAACACTGAAGCTTTCTTT.

The table lists this clonotype with many counts. The chain links TRBV5-1 to TRBJ2-1, with TRBD1 as a possible D gene (6 bases). CDR1 SGHRS and CDR2 YFSETQ come from the germline V gene. The CDR3 spans 13 residues. The ends were cut back, 4 bases at V and 7 bases at J, with 12 bases in the middle. CDR3 protein: CASSGGGWNEQFF. The CDR3 nucleotides read TGCGCCAGCAGCGGGGGCGGGTGGAATGAGCAGTTCTTC.

This clonotype was picked up many times. The chain combines TRBV28 with TRBJ1-4, with 8 nucleotides matching TRBD1. Germline CDR1 and CDR2: MDHEN and SYDVKM. The CDR3 is made up of 16 amino acids. V was pared by 1 base and J by 8 bases, with 9 bases of the junction left unmatched. CDR3 nucleotide sequence: TGTGCCAGCAGTTTATCAGCCTACGGGACAGGAGAAAAACTGTTTTTT. Translated: CASSLSAYGTGEKLFF.

This clonotype was found many times. This chain joins TRBV5-1 and TRBJ1-2; D is unclear. The length of the CDR3 is 16 residues. Looked up from germline, CDR1 is SGHRS and CDR2 is YFSETQ. V shed 4 bases and J shed 3 bases, with 19 bases lying between them. CDR3 coding DNA: TGCGCCAGCAGCGCCCTGGGCAGGTCGGTAGACTATGGCTACACCTTC. Translation: CASSALGRSVDYGYTF.

This clonotype was seen repeatedly, ten times or more. The gene calls are TRBV12-3 or TRBV12-4 and TRBJ2-3; TRBD1 might be the D (5 bases). V dropped 10 bases and J dropped 0 bases, with 11 bases sitting between them. The CDR3 runs to 13 residues. The CDR3 DNA is TGTGCCATCAGGGTTACTAGCACAGATACGCAGTATTTT. The encoded protein is CAIRVTSTDTQYF.

This clonotype has at least ten counts. The junction departs from the called germline gene at one end, perhaps through a read error. The rearrangement links TRBV16 to TRBJ2-1, with TRBD1 matching over 9 bases. This CDR3 region has 12 residues. Germline V lookup: CDR1 KGHSY, CDR2 FQNENV. The CDR3 DNA reads TGTGCCAGCAGCCAATGGGACAGGGCCCTATCCTTC. This codes for CASSQWDRALSF. The variable domain in full, with the rest retrieved from reference TRBV16 and TRBJ2-1, is GEEVAQTPKHLVRGEGQKAKLYCAPIKGHSYVFWYQQVLKNEFKFLISFQNENVFDETGMPKERFSAKCLPNSPCSLEIQATKLEDSAVYFCASSQWDRALSFGPGTRLTVL.

This clonotype is classed as medium-sized. CDR3 DNA: TGCGCCAGCAGCCAAGATAAGGGGGCGAGAGCTTTCTTT. This codes for CASSQDKGARAFF. The chain couples TRBV4-1 to TRBJ1-1, with 7 bases that match TRBD1. The junction had 5 bases not matched to a gene; V was cut back by 0 bases and J by 10 bases. This CDR3 contains 13 residues. CDR1 MGHRA and CDR2 YSYEKL come from the germline V gene.

This clonotype showed up many times. This chain joins TRBV27 and TRBJ2-5; TRBD2 might be the D (7 bases). Germline lookup yields CDR1 MNHEY and CDR2 SMNVEV (reference sequence). The CDR3 loop spans 14 amino acids. The V end was cut by 4 bases, the J end by 1 base, with 10 bases between. CDR3 nucleotide sequence: TGTGCCAGCAGTTCAAGGGGGGGCCAAGAGACCCAGTACTTC. It encodes CASSSRGGQETQYF.

This clonotype was picked up many times. The chain links TRBV20-1 to TRBJ1-2; D is unresolved. The CDR3 runs 14 residues. Trimming took 1 base from V and 5 from J, leaving 14 bases between them. CDR1 DFQATT and CDR2 SNEGSKA come from the germline V gene (reference sequence). The CDR3 loop is CSARAQERGYGYTF. Here the CDR3 DNA reads TGCAGTGCTAGAGCCCAAGAACGGGGATATGGCTACACCTTC.

This clonotype has at least ten counts. The chain links TRBV20-1 to TRBJ2-3; TRBD2 matches 7 bases. The trim removed 1 base at V and 2 bases at J, leaving 9 bases unmatched. The CDR3 extends over 16 amino acids. Germline CDR1 and CDR2: DFQATT and SNEGSKA (reference sequence). The CDR3 region has the DNA TGCAGTGCTAGAGTGGGGGGGTCGAGAATCACAGATACGCAGTATTTT. It is translated as CSARVGGSRITDTQYF.

This clonotype has at least ten counts. The chain joins TRBV12-3 or TRBV12-4 to TRBJ2-1, with D possibly matching TRBD2 (6 bases). Trimming left V 6 bases short and J 5 bases short, with 14 bases between. This CDR3 region has 14 residues. The CDR3: CASSLWTINNEQFF. The CDR3 DNA reads TGTGCCAGCAGCCTATGGACTATTAACAATGAGCAGTTCTTC.

This clonotype was seen ten or more times. The chain uses TRBV12-3 or TRBV12-4 and TRBJ2-3, with D possibly being TRBD2 (5 bases). V shed 8 bases and J shed 0 bases, with 21 bases lying between them. The CDR3 consists of 17 residues. For the CDR3, the DNA is TGTGCCAGCTCCTCTCCAAGCGGAAGTTCTAGCACAGATACGCAGTATTTT. Amino acids: CASSSPSGSSSTDTQYF.